This T cell receptor (beta chain) was obtained from a study of blood T cell repertoires in COVID-19. Study overall: T cells, B-cell-depleted T cells, or PBMCs provided the cDNA or gDNA that served as material.

V was shortened by 0 bases and J by 8 bases, with 6 bases between the two germline ends. The length of the CDR3 is 12 residues. The germline V gene encodes CDR1 LNHNV and CDR2 YYDKDF (reference sequence). Assay used: immunoSEQ multiplex PCR; TCRdb lists only in-frame clones, some missing. The sample carries 200,000 to 250,000 clones, about 83% recorded once. This TCR was sampled from a man aged 45-60 years with active or convalescent COVID-19. The chain uses TRBV15 and TRBJ2-3; D may be TRBD2 (5 bases). The specimen was peripheral blood. DNA for the CDR3: TGTGCCACCAGCAGAGATCGGGGTACGCAGTATTTT. It specifies CATSRDRGTQYF.